This T cell receptor beta chain was sequenced for a study of blood T cell repertoires in COVID-19. Study summary: From T cells, B-cell-depleted T cells, or PBMCs came the material, which was cDNA or gDNA.

Authors' data handling: Reference gene primer amplification yielded estimated nucleated cell counts. Repertoires were generated with immunoSEQ multiplex PCR, while TCRdb's copy carries only in-frame clones and drops some. V, J and clone size derive from that table, while D and trimming were established from the DNA sequence. The sample carries 70,000 to 95,000 clones, 75% to 95% recorded once. The germline CDR1 and CDR2 sequences are LGHDT and YNNKEL (reference sequence). The CDR3 totals 18 residues. V dropped 1 base and J dropped 4 bases, with 19 bases sitting between them. This receptor was identified in a woman in her fifties or sixties in a cohort sampled during active COVID-19. The sequencing sample was made of peripheral blood. The rearrangement uses TRBV3-1 (or the pseudogene TRBV3-2) and TRBJ1-4, with D perhaps matching TRBD1 (6 bases). In DNA form, the CDR3 reads TGTGCCAGCAGCCAAGGGGGGCTTGGACAGCTGAATAATGAAAAACTGTTTTTT. This gives the protein CASSQGGLGQLNNEKLFF.